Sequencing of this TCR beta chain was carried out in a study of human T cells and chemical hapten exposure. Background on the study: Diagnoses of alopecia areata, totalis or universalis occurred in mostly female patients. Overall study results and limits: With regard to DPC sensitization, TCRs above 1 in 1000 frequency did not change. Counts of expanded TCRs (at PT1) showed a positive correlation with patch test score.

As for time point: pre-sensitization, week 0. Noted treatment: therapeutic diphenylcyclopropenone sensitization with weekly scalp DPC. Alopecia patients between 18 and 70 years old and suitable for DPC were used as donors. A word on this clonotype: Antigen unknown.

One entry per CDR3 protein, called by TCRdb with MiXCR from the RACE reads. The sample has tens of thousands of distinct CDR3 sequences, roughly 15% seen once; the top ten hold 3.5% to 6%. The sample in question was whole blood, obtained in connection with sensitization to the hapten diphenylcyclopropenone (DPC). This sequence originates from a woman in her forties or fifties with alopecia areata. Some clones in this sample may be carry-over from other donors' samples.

CDR3 sequence reads: CASSLQLYEQYF. The CDR3 nucleotides read TGTGCCAGCAGCCTACAGCTCTACGAGCAGTACTTC. This rearrangement joins TRBV11-2 to TRBJ2-7, with unresolved D. Trimming cost V 5 bases and J 3 bases, with 8 bases left between them. Germline-derived CDR1 and CDR2 are SGHAT and FQNNGV. This CDR3 is built from 12 residues.